Sequencing of this T cell receptor beta chain was carried out in a study of blood T cell repertoires in COVID-19 (dated by TCRdb to about 2020). Some background on the complete study: The collaborator samples originated in the United States, Italy and Spain and spanned the acute and convalescent phases of COVID-19. Subjects who had been exposed to COVID-19, were actively infected with it, or had recovered from it provided the deeply sampled blood TCRbeta repertoires that made up the dataset. The repertoires were released in a freely available public database intended as a resource for research on the immune response to SARS-CoV-2. Samples were obtained from the ongoing ImmuneRACE study (first 160 participants) and from about 1,300 subjects provided by 6 global collaborators. HLA class I and class II types, where available, came from metadata supplied by the sample provider rather than from assay-based typing. The material from the prospective study consisted of cDNA or gDNA derived from T cells, B-cell-depleted T cells, or PBMCs. A de-identified subject ID, COVID-19 status, age in years and sex were almost always included in the sample metadata.

The investigation overall reported the following: How much clinical and demographic metadata was included differed by source and by participant, and the metadata was provided uncurated.

Collaborating institutions collected whole blood in K2EDTA tubes following their own protocols. Collaborator samples were shipped for TCRbeta analysis as frozen whole blood, isolated PBMCs, or DNA extracted from either sample type. Looking up the germline V gene yields CDR1 MNHEY and CDR2 SVGAGI. The CDR3 sequence holds 14 residues, the cysteine and phenylalanine included. CDR3 DNA is the only sequence kept; it has 42 bases, read in frame from the first base. A distance of 7 bases separates the germline ends of V and J, which lose 2 bases and 0 bases respectively. As for this clone: Its antigen has not been determined. No quality values exist for individual bases; no much larger clone is one base distant.

TCRbeta CDR3 regions were amplified from genomic DNA by means of the immunoSEQ Assay, a bias-controlled multiplex PCR. On the study's bioinformatics: Within the assay, amplification of reference gene primers was used to estimate how many nucleated cells each sample contained. Sequence reads were collapsed and filtered to measure the absolute abundance of every unique TCRbeta CDR3 rearrangement. For each sample, productive Simpson clonality was calculated as the square root of Simpson's diversity index over productive rearrangements. What TCRdb holds here is the immuneACCESS table cut down to in-frame rearrangements. Part of the clones is not present; checked against another copy, under half of the missing clones reflect an unresolved V gene, and the others are unexplained. V, J and clone size were drawn from that table, and D and trimming were deduced from the DNA. The table for this sample lists 120,000 or so clones; over 75% of them were counted only once. The ten largest clones represent less than 4.5% of the sample.

The clonotype was recovered from a woman in her fifties or sixties with acute or convalescent COVID-19. The rearranged segments are TRBV6-5 and TRBJ1-1; the D gene cannot be named for sure. The sequenced sample was peripheral blood. For the CDR3, the sequence is CASSYIDLNTEAFF. The sequence in DNA is TGTGCCAGCAGTTACATTGACTTGAACACTGAAGCTTTCTTT.